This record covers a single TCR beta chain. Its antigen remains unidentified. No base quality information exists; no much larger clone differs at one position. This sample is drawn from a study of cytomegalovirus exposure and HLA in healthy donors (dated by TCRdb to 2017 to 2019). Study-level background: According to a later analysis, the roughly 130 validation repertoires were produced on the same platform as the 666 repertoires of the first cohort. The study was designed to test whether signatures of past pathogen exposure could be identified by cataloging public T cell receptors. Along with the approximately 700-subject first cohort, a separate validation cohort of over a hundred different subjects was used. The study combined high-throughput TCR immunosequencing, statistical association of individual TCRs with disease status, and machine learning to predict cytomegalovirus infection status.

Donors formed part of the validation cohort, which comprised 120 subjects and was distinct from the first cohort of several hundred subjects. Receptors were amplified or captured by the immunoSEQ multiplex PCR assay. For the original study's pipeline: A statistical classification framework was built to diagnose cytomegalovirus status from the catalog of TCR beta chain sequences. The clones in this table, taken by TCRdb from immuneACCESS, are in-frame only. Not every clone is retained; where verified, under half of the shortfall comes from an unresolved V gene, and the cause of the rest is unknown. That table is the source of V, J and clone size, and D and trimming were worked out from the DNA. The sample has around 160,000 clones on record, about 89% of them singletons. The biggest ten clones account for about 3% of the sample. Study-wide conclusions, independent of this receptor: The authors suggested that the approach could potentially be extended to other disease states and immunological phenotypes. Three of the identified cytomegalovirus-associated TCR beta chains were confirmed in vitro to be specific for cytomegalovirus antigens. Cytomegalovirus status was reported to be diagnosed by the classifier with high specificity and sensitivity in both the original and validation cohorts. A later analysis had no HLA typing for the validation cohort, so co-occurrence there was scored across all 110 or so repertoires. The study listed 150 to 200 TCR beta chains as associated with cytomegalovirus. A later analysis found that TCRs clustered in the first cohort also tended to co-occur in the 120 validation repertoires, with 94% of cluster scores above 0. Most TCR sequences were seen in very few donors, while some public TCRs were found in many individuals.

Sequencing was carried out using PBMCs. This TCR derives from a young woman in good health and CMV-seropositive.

The CDR3 here reads CASSTGVSGRETQYF. The sequence in DNA is TGTGCCAGTAGTACAGGGGTCTCGGGGCGGGAGACCCAGTACTTC. The rearranged chain carries TRBV19 and TRBJ2-5, with a weak D call of TRBD1 (6 bases match). Measured from the cysteine to the phenylalanine, the CDR3 is 15 residues long. Left in the record is the CDR3 DNA by itself, 45 bases read in frame from the first base. Per the germline V gene (reference sequence), LNHDA is the CDR1 and SQIVND is the CDR2. A distance of 17 bases separates the germline ends of V and J, which lose 4 bases and 5 bases respectively.